The clone carrying this T cell receptor (beta chain) was counted at least ten times. CDR1 LGHDT and CDR2 YNNKEL come from the germline V gene (reference sequence). The CDR3 length is 12 residues. V was trimmed by 0 bases and J by 7 bases, leaving 6 bases between them. Template was genomic DNA; TCR beta CDR3 amplified in two multiplex PCR rounds. Amplification during the initial PCR round employed primers specific to each TRBV and TRBJ gene. TCRdb reprocessed the multiplex PCR reads with MiXCR, giving one entry per CDR3 protein. This table holds about 26,000 distinct CDR3 sequences, around 32% found once. Blood, 5.5 to 6 milliliters, was collected at each of two time points. This entry comes from a study of prognosis after radiotherapy for stage I lung cancer.

The input for sequencing was PBMCs, taken before or after stereotactic body radiation therapy (not recorded which). The clonotype was recovered from a donor of 50 years or more with non-small cell lung cancer. The J gene is TRBJ1-2, the V gene TRBV3-1; D is unresolved. In nucleotides, the CDR3 is TGTGCCAGCAGCCAAGATCGCGTTGGCTACACCTTC. Translating gives CASSQDRVGYTF.